The 30 T cell receptor beta chains reported below all come from one sample, sequenced in a study of PD-L1 blockade in urothelial cancer. Time point indicated: peripheral blood 6 weeks after treatment start. Libraries were prepared by immunoSEQ multiplex PCR; TCRdb keeps only in-frame clonotypes and omits some of them. This sample yields approximately 79,000 clones, of which approximately 90% are seen a single time; 0.7% to 0.9% belongs to the top ten. The sequenced sample was PBMCs, obtained around atezolizumab (anti-PD-L1) treatment. These receptors all stem from an elderly woman with urothelial cancer.

The genes are TRBV30 and TRBJ2-3; D uncertain. CDR1 is GTSNPN and CDR2 is SVGIG in the germline V gene (reference sequence). Between the trimmed V and J ends, which lost 0 bases and 2 bases, there was a span of 9 bases. The CDR3 is 14 amino acids. The CDR3 DNA sequence: TGTGCCTGGAGTGTGAGGAAGATCACAGATACGCAGTATTTT. It codes for CAWSVRKITDTQYF. The full variable domain, in which reference TRBV30 and TRBJ2-3 provide the parts outside the CDR3, is SQTIHQWPATLVQPVGSPLSLECTVEGTSNPNLYWYRQAAGRGLQLLFYSVGIGQISSEVPQNLSASRPQDRQFILSSKKLLLSDSGFYLCAWSVRKITDTQYFGPGTRLTVL.

This chain joins TRBV7-3 and TRBJ2-2, with 7 bases aligning to TRBD2. Germline CDR1 is SGHTA and CDR2 is FQGTGA. The CDR3 is 18 amino acids. V trimming: 0 bases; J trimming: 0 bases; junction bases outside the gene matches: 7. CDR3 region: CASSLTGSGFANTGELFF. CDR3 in DNA: TGTGCCAGCAGCTTAACGGGTAGCGGGTTCGCGAACACCGGGGAGCTGTTTTTT.

This chain uses TRBV19 with TRBJ1-1, with 7 bases matching TRBD1. The CDR3 consists of 16 residues. The germline V gene encodes CDR1 LNHDA and CDR2 SQIVND (reference sequence). V gave up 6 bases and J gave up 1 base; unmatched junction bases: 11. The CDR3 DNA is TGTGCCAGTAGGGACATCTTACAGGGGACGAACACTGAAGCTTTCTTT. It translates to CASRDILQGTNTEAFF.

The chain uses TRBV10-1 and TRBJ1-1, with D possibly TRBD1 on 5 matching bases. Germline V gene lookup returns CDR1 WNHNN and CDR2 SYGVQD (reference sequence). The CDR3 extends over 13 amino acids. Trimming stripped 11 bases from V and 1 base from J, with 14 bases between. The CDR3 is CARGGVPNTEAFF. CDR3 nucleotide sequence: TGCGCCCGCGGGGGGGTCCCGAACACTGAAGCTTTCTTT.

This chain uses TRBV2 with TRBJ1-2; 12 nucleotides agree with TRBD1. V dropped 6 bases and J dropped 7; count of bases not matched to a gene: 12. CDR1 SNHLY and CDR2 FYNNEI come from the germline V gene. The CDR3 is 16 residues long. The CDR3 loop reads CASSADPGQGAGGYTF. CDR3 in DNA: TGTGCCAGCAGCGCAGACCCGGGACAGGGGGCGGGTGGCTACACCTTC.

This chain links TRBV5-1 with TRBJ2-3, with D possibly being TRBD2 (6 bases). The CDR3 totals 15 residues. The germline CDR1 and CDR2 sequences are SGHRS and YFSETQ. Trimming took 2 bases from V and 3 from J, leaving 13 bases between them. DNA for the CDR3: TGCGCCAGCAGCTTTAGCGGTTTGGGGACAGATACGCAGTATTTT. It specifies CASSFSGLGTDTQYF.

This clone appeared once. The chain recombines TRBV7-2 with TRBJ2-7, with 10 bases matching TRBD1. Germline trimming cut 1 base from V and 4 bases from J; bases unmatched to any gene: 1. The germline CDR1 and CDR2 sequences are SGHTA and FQGNSA. The CDR3 sequence is 14 residues long. CDR3 sequence (DNA): TGTGCCAGCAGCTTAGTGGACAGGGGGTACGAGCAGTACTTC. Its translation is CASSLVDRGYEQYF.

This clone occurred many times. The gene calls are TRBV30 and TRBJ1-2; 8 bases are a match to TRBD1. The germline CDR1 and CDR2 sequences are GTSNPN and SVGIG (reference sequence). The CDR3 extends over 14 amino acids. V lost 3 bases to trimming and J lost 4 bases; unmatched junction nucleotides: 7. The CDR3 region is CAWREQGDPYGYTF. Here the CDR3 DNA reads TGTGCCTGGAGGGAACAGGGGGATCCCTATGGCTACACCTTC.

The chain recombines TRBV18 with TRBJ2-2; tentative D call: TRBD1 (5 bases). With 3 bases removed from V and 3 bases from J, the gap between germline ends came to 14 bases. The CDR3 length is 16 residues. The germline CDR1 and CDR2 sequences are KGHSH and LQKENI. This chain's CDR3 is CASSPLRQRDTGELFF. The CDR3 bases are TGTGCCAGCTCACCCCTGAGACAGAGAGACACCGGGGAGCTGTTTTTT.

The chain links TRBV6-1 to TRBJ2-6; 8 bases fit TRBD1. V gave up 9 bases and J gave up 4 bases; unmatched junction bases: 5. The CDR3 consists of 14 residues. The V gene's germline CDR1 is MNHNS and CDR2 SASEGT. This chain's CDR3 is CASLRGPGANVLTF. The CDR3 DNA is TGTGCCAGTCTCAGGGGGCCAGGGGCCAACGTCCTGACTTTC.

Here the CDR3 DNA reads TGTGCCAGCAGTTTAGACAGGGGCTTCTTCAGCAATCAGCCCCAGCATTTT. Translation: CASSLDRGFFSNQPQHF. The V and J genes are TRBV28 and TRBJ1-5, with 8 bases aligning to TRBD1. The CDR3 totals 17 residues. CDR1 and CDR2 (germline): MDHEN, SYDVKM. V lost 2 bases to trimming and J lost 1 base; unmatched junction nucleotides: 7. Using reference TRBV28 and TRBJ1-5 for the parts outside the CDR3, the full variable domain is DVKVTQSSRYLVKRTGEKVFLECVQDMDHENMFWYRQDPGLGLRLIYFSYDVKMKEKGDIPEGYSVSREKKERFSLILESASTNQTSMYLCASSLDRGFFSNQPQHFGDGTRLSIL.

This clone showed up just once. The J gene is TRBJ1-1, the V gene TRBV7-6; 8 bases agree with TRBD1. V dropped 5 bases and J dropped 3; count of bases not matched to a gene: 2. Looked up from germline, CDR1 is SGHVS and CDR2 is FNYEAQ. The CDR3 totals 13 residues. The CDR3, as DNA: TGTGCCAGCAGCCGACAGGGGCACACTGAAGCTTTCTTT. Amino acids: CASSRQGHTEAFF.

The V and J genes are TRBV6-5 and TRBJ1-3; 7 nucleotides align to TRBD1. Unmatched junction bases numbered 1, after V lost 5 bases and J lost 3 bases. The CDR3 has 13 amino acids. Germline lookup yields CDR1 MNHEY and CDR2 SVGAGI. In nucleotides, the CDR3 is TGTGCCAGCAGTACAGGGGTTGGAAACACCATATATTTT. This gives the protein CASSTGVGNTIYF.

This chain uses TRBV6-4 with TRBJ1-1; D is possibly TRBD1 (5 bases). Looked up from germline, CDR1 is MRHNA and CDR2 is SNTAGT. V was shortened by 5 bases and J by 4 bases, with 17 bases between the two germline ends. The CDR3 consists of 15 residues. CDR3 sequence reads: CASSREGGTGTEAFF. The CDR3, as DNA: TGTGCCAGCAGTCGGGAGGGAGGGACCGGCACTGAAGCTTTCTTT.

CDR3 DNA sequence: TGTGCCAGTAGTATAGGACAGCTCTCCGACTCTGGGGCCAACGTCCTGACTTTC. Translated: CASSIGQLSDSGANVLTF. The rearrangement links TRBV19 to TRBJ2-6, with a tentative D call TRBD1 (5 bases). Germline loops: CDR1 LNHDA, CDR2 SQIVND (reference sequence). With 1 base removed from V and 0 bases from J, the gap between germline ends came to 13 bases. The CDR3 contains 18 residues.

The chain combines TRBV29-1 with TRBJ1-1; D is uncertain. V was clipped by 6 bases and J by 1 base, with 6 bases between them. Germline-derived CDR1 and CDR2 are SQVTM and ANQGSEA. The CDR3 is made up of 11 amino acids. CDR3 in DNA: TGCAGCGTCCAGGAGAACACTGAAGCTTTCTTT. Its protein is CSVQENTEAFF.

The V and J genes are TRBV28 and TRBJ1-2; D is undetermined. The V gene lost 8 bases and the J gene lost 5 bases, with 15 bases spanning the gap. The CDR3 is made up of 13 amino acids. CDR1 MDHEN and CDR2 SYDVKM come from the germline V gene. CDR3 DNA sequence: TGTGCCAGCCGGCCGTACAGTAAGTATGGCTACACCTTC. Translated: CASRPYSKYGYTF.

This clone was found once. CDR3 nucleotides: TGTGCCACCAGCAGAGATCTAGGCCCGAACACTGAAGCTTTCTTT. Amino acids: CATSRDLGPNTEAFF. The chain employs TRBV15 and TRBJ1-1; no reliable D call. The CDR3 sequence is 15 residues long. The germline V gene has CDR1 LNHNV and CDR2 YYDKDF (reference sequence). With 0 bases removed from V and 1 base from J, the gap between germline ends came to 9 bases.

This CDR3 is CASSQDTLLVWGGYTF. In DNA form, the CDR3 reads TGTGCCAGCAGCCAAGATACGCTTTTGGTTTGGGGCGGCTACACCTTC. The chain has TRBV14 and TRBJ1-2, with D maybe TRBD1 (5 bases). The CDR3 sequence is 16 residues long. Per germline, CDR1 SGHDN and CDR2 FVKESK. Trimming shortened V by 0 bases and J by 8 bases, and 19 bases separated the two germline ends.

J is TRBJ1-3 and V is TRBV23-1; D is unclear. TRBV23-1 is assigned to the ORF class and has an uncertain function. V was pared by 1 base and J by 0 bases, with 25 bases between. This CDR3 is built from 21 residues. CDR3 protein: CASSQCVARGEGLFSGNTIYF. CDR3 sequence (DNA): TGCGCCAGCAGTCAATGCGTTGCCCGGGGTGAAGGGCTATTCTCTGGAAACACCATATATTTT.

This clone has only one observation. The chain employs TRBV4-2 and TRBJ1-5, with 9 bases matching TRBD1. This CDR3 has 18 residues. Germline CDR1 LGHNA, CDR2 YNFKEQ. V shed 0 bases and J 1 base; nucleotides not matched to a gene: 7. CDR3 amino acids: CASSQDVTGGLSNQPQHF. The DNA for the CDR3 is TGTGCCAGCAGCCAAGATGTAACAGGGGGCCTGAGCAATCAGCCCCAGCATTTT.

The rearrangement uses TRBV19 and TRBJ1-1; D not certain. From germline, CDR1 is LNHDA and CDR2 SQIVND (reference sequence). V lost 6 bases and J 1 base, leaving 9 bases between the germline ends. This CDR3 region has 13 residues. The CDR3 is CASSRGRNTEAFF. The CDR3 coding sequence is TGTGCCAGTAGCCGGGGAAGGAACACTGAAGCTTTCTTT.

The chain has TRBV9 and TRBJ2-1; 14 nucleotides agree with TRBD2. Trimming at V came to 2 bases and at J to 1 base, leaving 2 bases not matched to a gene. The germline gives CDR1 SGDLS, CDR2 YYNGEE. There are 17 residues in the CDR3. The CDR3 sequence: CASSVGLAGGSYNEQFF. DNA for the CDR3: TGTGCCAGCAGCGTCGGACTAGCGGGAGGATCCTACAATGAGCAGTTCTTC.

This rearrangement joins TRBV11-3 to TRBJ2-3; D is perhaps TRBD2 (5 bases). Trimming removed 1 base at V and 5 bases at J, with 13 bases between. The CDR3 length is 15 residues. CDR1 SGHNT and CDR2 YENEEA come from the germline V gene. This CDR3 reads CASSLGRGWQDTQYF. CDR3 DNA sequence: TGTGCCAGCAGCTTAGGACGGGGATGGCAAGATACGCAGTATTTT.

CDR3 bases: TGTGCCAGCAGTGGCTCAAAGACAGGGTCTACTGAAGCTTTCTTT. Amino acid sequence: CASSGSKTGSTEAFF. The V call is TRBV6-1, the J call TRBJ1-1; 7 bases agree with TRBD1. The V gene end was trimmed by 4 bases and the J gene end by 5 bases; junction bases not matched to a gene: 10. From germline, CDR1 is MNHNS and CDR2 SASEGT. The CDR3 has 15 amino acids.

The chain uses TRBV28 and TRBJ1-1; D perhaps matches TRBD1 (6 bases). The CDR3 loop spans 15 amino acids. From germline, CDR1 is MDHEN and CDR2 SYDVKM. Deletions cut 7 bases from V and 11 bases from J, with 26 bases between. The CDR3 DNA follows: TGTGCCAGCACCCTACGGCAGGGGCACGGAGTGAGGGCTTTCTTT. Amino acids: CASTLRQGHGVRAFF.

Concerning this clone itself: The sample carries other DNA sequences with the same CDR3. The rearrangement links TRBV30 to TRBJ1-3; the D gene is possibly TRBD1 (5 bases). Trimming cost V 4 bases and J 1 base, with 5 bases left between them. Germline V gives CDR1 GTSNPN, CDR2 SVGIG (reference sequence). The CDR3 runs to 12 residues. The CDR3 DNA is TGTGCCTGGACAGGGTCTGGAAACACCATATATTTT. Translating gives CAWTGSGNTIYF.

This clone was detected once. This chain uses TRBV28 with TRBJ1-1; D may be TRBD1 (5 bases). Trimming cost V 10 bases and J 3 bases, with 12 bases left between them. CDR1 and CDR2 (germline): MDHEN, SYDVKM. The CDR3 spans 12 residues. The CDR3 protein is CATIRGDTEAFF. The CDR3 coding sequence is TGTGCCACGATCCGGGGGGACACTGAAGCTTTCTTT.

The J gene is TRBJ2-5, the V gene TRBV7-3; possibly TRBD2 for D (7 bases). V was shortened by 5 bases and J by 2 bases, with 15 bases between the two germline ends. Germline V lookup: CDR1 SGHTA, CDR2 FQGTGA. This CDR3 has 15 amino acids. CDR3 region: CASSLQGGGQETQYF. The DNA for the CDR3 is TGTGCCAGCAGCCTTCAGGGAGGGGGACAAGAGACCCAGTACTTC.

The V and J genes are TRBV5-1 and TRBJ2-1; 12 bases agree with TRBD2. CDR3 length: 14 amino acids. With 4 bases clipped from V and 9 bases from J, the junction kept 5 bases outside the gene matches. CDR1 is SGHRS and CDR2 is YFSETQ in the germline V gene. In DNA form, the CDR3 reads TGCGCCAGCAGCCCCCAGACTAGCGGGAGTGAGCAGTTCTTC. This codes for CASSPQTSGSEQFF.